The clone carrying this TCR beta chain was observed a handful of times. CDR1 LGHDT and CDR2 YNNKEL come from the germline V gene (reference sequence). The CDR3 runs to 15 residues. Trimming removed 6 bases from V and 2 bases from J; junction bases left unmatched: 9. Using a J-beta primer mix together with a sample-barcoded 5' primer, a second PCR was run for roughly 6 to 12 cycles. Each cDNA molecule, via a template-switch adaptor with 12 random nucleotides, was tagged. TCRdb reprocessed the 5' RACE reads with MiXCR, giving one entry per CDR3 protein. Of around 900,000 distinct CDR3 sequences listed, about 51% are singletons. This sample is part of a study of blood T cells in healthy people across ages.

This sequence originates from a woman aged 60-70 years in good health. Specimen: blood. The chain carries TRBV3-1 and TRBJ2-5; 7 bases map to TRBD2. The chain's CDR3 is CASRLLGLQQETQYF. The CDR3 DNA sequence: TGTGCCAGCAGACTACTGGGACTACAGCAAGAGACCCAGTACTTC.